Listed here are 31 T cell receptor beta chains from one sample, sequenced in a study of cytomegalovirus exposure and HLA in healthy donors. This table comes from immunoSEQ multiplex PCR, and its TCRdb copy is limited to in-frame clones, with some not included. Seen here are roughly 190,000 clones, about 89% observed once, and the top ten hold approximately 7.7%. Input material: PBMCs. These TCRs come from a man between 25 and 39 years old in good health and CMV-seropositive.

The chain has TRBV30 and TRBJ1-1; unclear D gene. This CDR3 spans 13 amino acids. Germline V lookup: CDR1 GTSNPN, CDR2 SVGIG (reference sequence). V lost 0 bases, J lost 2 bases, and 7 bases lay in between. The CDR3 sequence: CAWSVQSNTEAFF. The CDR3 nucleotides are TGTGCCTGGAGTGTACAGAGTAACACTGAAGCTTTCTTT.

The rearrangement links TRBV7-9 to TRBJ2-7, with D hard to call. The germline V and J ends were trimmed by 3 bases and 5 bases, with 5 bases remaining between them. The CDR3 is made up of 11 amino acids. Germline loops: CDR1 SEHNR, CDR2 FQNEAQ (reference sequence). The CDR3 spells CASSFGNEQYF. The CDR3 DNA is TGTGCCAGCAGCTTTGGCAACGAGCAGTACTTC.

The chain uses TRBV6-6 and TRBJ1-1; 9 nucleotides match TRBD1. This CDR3 region has 15 residues. The germline gives CDR1 MNHNY, CDR2 SVGAGI (reference sequence). J lost 3 bases, V lost 7 bases, and 9 bases had no gene match. The CDR3 here is CASTLRGQGHTEAFF. The CDR3 nucleotides are TGTGCCAGCACCCTAAGGGGACAGGGACACACTGAAGCTTTCTTT.

The gene calls are TRBV30 and TRBJ2-3, with D perhaps matching TRBD1 (6 bases). The CDR3 totals 15 residues. Trimming removed 0 bases at V and 6 bases at J, with 16 bases between. Germline V gene sequence: CDR1 GTSNPN, CDR2 SVGIG (reference sequence). CDR3 region: CAWSVGSQGHDTQYF. The CDR3 DNA sequence: TGTGCCTGGAGTGTGGGCAGCCAGGGGCATGATACGCAGTATTTT.

The V gene is TRBV6-4, the J gene TRBJ2-3; D unclear. Germline V lookup: CDR1 MRHNA, CDR2 SNTAGT. This CDR3 comprises 13 residues. V gave up 5 bases and J gave up 0 bases, with 6 bases separating them. Here the CDR3 reads CASSYSSTDTQYF. CDR3 nucleotides: TGTGCCAGCAGTTACAGTAGCACAGATACGCAGTATTTT.

V and J are TRBV5-6 and TRBJ2-7, with a weak D call TRBD1 (6 bases). Trimming shortened V by 4 bases and J by 5 bases, and 13 bases separated the two germline ends. Germline V gives CDR1 SGHDT, CDR2 YYEEEE. The CDR3 runs to 13 residues. This CDR3 is CASSPDRTDEQYF. The CDR3 region has the DNA TGTGCCAGCAGCCCTGACAGGACCGACGAGCAGTACTTC.

The chain uses TRBV11-2 and TRBJ2-2; D not certain. The CDR3 runs to 16 residues. Trimming cost V 5 bases and J 0 bases, with 13 bases left between them. In germline, CDR1 is SGHAT, CDR2 FQNNGV. The CDR3 loop reads CASSESSLSNTGELFF. The CDR3 DNA reads as TGTGCCAGCAGCGAAAGCTCACTATCGAACACCGGGGAGCTGTTTTTT.

The CDR3 coding sequence is TGTGCTAGTGGCCACGTCGTTGGAGATGAGCAGTTCTTC. Protein sequence: CASGHVVGDEQFF. This chain connects TRBV12-5 to TRBJ2-1; D unresolved. This CDR3 is 13 amino acids long. The V gene lost 6 bases and the J gene lost 8 bases, with 14 bases spanning the gap. The germline V gene encodes CDR1 LGHNT and CDR2 FRNRAP.

This chain uses TRBV7-6 with TRBJ1-1; D unclear. This CDR3 comprises 12 residues. With 5 bases removed from V and 11 bases from J, the gap between germline ends came to 15 bases. Germline assignment: CDR1 SGHVS and CDR2 FNYEAQ. The CDR3 reads CASSVQDGVAFF. CDR3 DNA: TGTGCCAGCAGCGTCCAGGACGGAGTGGCTTTCTTT.

The chain combines TRBV5-6 with TRBJ2-7; 7 bases fit TRBD2. V was pared by 0 bases and J by 6 bases, with 12 bases of the junction left unmatched. Germline V gene lookup returns CDR1 SGHDT and CDR2 YYEEEE. The CDR3 sequence is 16 residues long. CDR3 in DNA: TGTGCCAGCAGCTTGGCGGACCGGACTAGTTTGGTCGAGCAGTACTTC. Protein product: CASSLADRTSLVEQYF.

This sequence joins TRBV4-2 and TRBJ2-3; the D is unclear. Germline CDR1 and CDR2: LGHNA and YNFKEQ. Trimming took 4 bases from V and 2 from J, leaving 10 bases between them. The length of the CDR3 is 14 residues. CDR3 nucleotides: TGTGCCAGCAGCCTCAACGACGTCACAGATACGCAGTATTTT. Protein product: CASSLNDVTDTQYF.

The chain joins TRBV5-6 to TRBJ1-5; tentatively, D is TRBD1 (5 bases). Germline CDR1 SGHDT, CDR2 YYEEEE. V gave up 5 bases and J gave up 0 bases, with 9 bases separating them. This CDR3 is built from 14 residues. CDR3: CASREQGSNQPQHF. The CDR3 bases are TGTGCCAGCAGAGAGCAGGGTAGCAATCAGCCCCAGCATTTT.

This clone was counted a single time. This rearrangement joins TRBV25-1 to TRBJ2-3, with a possible D match to TRBD1 (6 bases). The V and J ends lost 4 bases and 1 base respectively, with 12 bases between them. Germline CDR1 MGHDK, CDR2 SYGVNS. The CDR3 has 15 residues. The CDR3 DNA reads as TGTGCCAGCAGTGCTACAGGGTCCGGCACAGATACGCAGTATTTT. Its translation: CASSATGSGTDTQYF.

At least ten counts were recorded for this clone. This chain connects TRBV11-2 to TRBJ2-7; 9 bases agree with TRBD1. J gave up 3 bases and V 1 base, and 7 bases lay outside the gene matches. Germline V gives CDR1 SGHAT, CDR2 FQNNGV. This CDR3 has 16 amino acids. The CDR3 sequence: CASSLAATGGNYEQYF. DNA for the CDR3: TGTGCCAGCAGCTTAGCGGCGACAGGGGGAAACTACGAGCAGTACTTC.

This clone was found a few times. This chain joins TRBV4-3 and TRBJ2-1; D not certain. With 0 bases removed from V and 10 bases from J, the gap between germline ends came to 10 bases. Germline CDR1 is LGHNA and CDR2 is YSLEER. This CDR3 spans 13 amino acids. CDR3: CASSQDRAGEQFF. The CDR3, as DNA: TGCGCCAGCAGCCAAGATAGGGCTGGGGAGCAGTTCTTC.

The chain employs TRBV5-1 and TRBJ2-1; D is uncertain. This CDR3 is built from 13 residues. Germline CDR1 and CDR2: SGHRS and YFSETQ. The V end lost 0 bases, the J end lost 9 bases, and 10 bases lay between the germline ends. The DNA of the CDR3 is TGCGCCAGCAGCTTGGAGGTAGGTGGTGAGCAGTTCTTC. This encodes CASSLEVGGEQFF. The variable domain in full, completed from reference TRBV5-1 and TRBJ2-1, reads KAGVTQTPRYLIKTRGQQVTLSCSPISGHRSVSWYQQTPGQGLQFLFEYFSETQRNKGNFPGRFSGRQFSNSRSEMNVSTLELGDSALYLCASSLEVGGEQFFGPGTRLTVL.

CDR3 bases: TGCGCCAGCAGCCAAGTAGGGGGATTCGATCAGCCCCAGCATTTT. As protein: CASSQVGGFDQPQHF. The chain links TRBV4-1 to TRBJ1-5, with D perhaps matching TRBD1 (6 bases). The V gene's germline CDR1 is MGHRA and CDR2 YSYEKL. The CDR3 is 15 amino acids. V lost 1 base to trimming and J lost 5 bases, with 12 bases between them.

The chain links TRBV6-5 to TRBJ1-3; 9 positions agree with TRBD1. The V gene's germline CDR1 is MNHEY and CDR2 SVGAGI. J lost 8 bases, V lost 6 bases, and 8 bases had no gene match. CDR3 size: 14 residues. CDR3 DNA sequence: TGTGCCAGCAGCCCCGACAGGGGGAAGTACACCATATATTTT. Translation gives CASSPDRGKYTIYF.

V is TRBV6-1 and J is TRBJ1-1; tentative D call: TRBD1 (6 bases). Germline-derived CDR1 and CDR2 are MNHNS and SASEGT. This CDR3 is 12 amino acids long. V lost 6 bases and J 11 bases, leaving 16 bases between the germline ends. CDR3 coding DNA: TGTGCCAGCAGCCCGGACAGACCAGACGCTTTCTTT. The encoded protein is CASSPDRPDAFF.

The V call is TRBV28, the J call TRBJ2-5, with 8 nucleotides matching TRBD2. The CDR3 has 18 amino acids. V gave up 6 bases and J gave up 5 bases; unmatched junction bases: 20. Germline V CDR1 and CDR2: MDHEN, SYDVKM. The CDR3 DNA follows: TGTGCCAGCAGCTGGTCCCCGGGACTAGGGGCCCTCTGGGAGACCCAGTACTTC. It translates to CASSWSPGLGALWETQYF.

Only a few counts were recorded for this clone. The chain carries TRBV7-9 and TRBJ2-5; D gene uncertain. The CDR3 totals 16 residues. Germline loops: CDR1 SEHNR, CDR2 FQNEAQ (reference sequence). The V gene lost 1 base and the J gene lost 1 base, with 13 bases spanning the gap. The CDR3 sequence is CASSLEFPVTQETQYF. The CDR3 coding sequence is TGTGCCAGCAGCTTAGAGTTTCCAGTAACCCAAGAGACCCAGTACTTC.

CDR3 coding DNA: TGTGCCAGCAGTTTAACCCCCACAGGGATCTTTTTTCAGCCCCAGCATTTT. This sequence encodes CASSLTPTGIFFQPQHF. The genes are TRBV27 and TRBJ1-5, with D possibly being TRBD1 (6 bases). The CDR3 length is 17 residues. Germline lookup yields CDR1 MNHEY and CDR2 SMNVEV (reference sequence). Trimming pared 2 bases from V and 6 bases from J, leaving 20 bases between.

The V gene is TRBV7-3, the J gene TRBJ1-3; D not certain. This CDR3 is 14 amino acids long. The germline V gene has CDR1 SGHTA and CDR2 FQGTGA. V was pared by 3 bases and J by 0 bases, with 6 bases between. The CDR3 DNA is TGTGCCAGCAGCTTTGGAAACTCTGGAAACACCATATATTTT. Protein: CASSFGNSGNTIYF.

V usage is TRBV7-2 and J usage is TRBJ1-5; unclear D gene. The CDR3 contains 12 residues. The ends were cut back, 1 base at V and 7 bases at J, with 5 bases in the middle. Germline V lookup: CDR1 SGHTA, CDR2 FQGNSA. The CDR3 nucleotides are TGTGCCAGCAGCTTAGGTGTCCAGCCCCAGCATTTT. The encoded protein is CASSLGVQPQHF.

This chain connects TRBV11-2 to TRBJ1-1; 8 bases are shared with TRBD1. V was pared by 4 bases and J by 3 bases, with 4 bases of the junction left unmatched. The length of the CDR3 is 14 residues. Germline assignment: CDR1 SGHAT and CDR2 FQNNGV. The CDR3 bases are TGTGCCAGCAGCTCGACAGGGGAACACACTGAAGCTTTCTTT. It is translated as CASSSTGEHTEAFF.

V gene TRBV2 combines with J gene TRBJ2-5; 8 bases map to TRBD2. CDR3 length: 18 residues. Germline CDR1 reads SNHLY; CDR2 reads FYNNEI. V lost 4 bases, J lost 6 bases, and 19 bases stayed unmatched. CDR3 DNA: TGTGCCAGCAGTGGTTCATCCGGTTCCAGCGGGAGCCGAAAGACCCAGTACTTC. Translation gives CASSGSSGSSGSRKTQYF.

V is TRBV2 and J is TRBJ2-5; no clear D. CDR3 size: 14 residues. Germline V gene sequence: CDR1 SNHLY, CDR2 FYNNEI. V shed 2 bases and J shed 5 bases, with 12 bases lying between them. This CDR3 is CASSELTSRETQYF. In nucleotides, the CDR3 is TGTGCCAGCAGTGAATTAACCAGCCGCGAGACCCAGTACTTC. Full variable domain (rest looked up from reference TRBV2 and TRBJ2-5): EPEVTQTPSHQVTQMGQEVILRCVPISNHLYFYWYRQILGQKVEFLVSFYNNEISEKSEIFDDQFSVERPDGSNFTLKIRSTKLEDSAMYFCASSELTSRETQYFGPGTRLLVL.

V usage is TRBV7-3 and J usage is TRBJ2-3, with TRBD1 identical over 10 bases. The CDR3 has 15 amino acids. Trimming took 4 bases from V and 3 from J; bases not matched to a gene: 4. CDR1 SGHTA and CDR2 FQGTGA come from the germline V gene. The CDR3 reads CASSWDRGETDTQYF. The DNA for the CDR3 is TGTGCCAGCAGCTGGGACAGGGGTGAGACAGATACGCAGTATTTT.

The chain links TRBV15 to TRBJ2-7; D may be TRBD2 (5 bases). V shed 0 bases and J shed 6 bases, with 9 bases lying between them. Germline CDR1 is LNHNV and CDR2 is YYDKDF (reference sequence). The CDR3 runs to 13 residues. The CDR3 coding sequence is TGTGCCACCAGCAGAGACCGGGGAGTCGAGCAGTACTTC. Protein product: CATSRDRGVEQYF.

V gene TRBV6-1 combines with J gene TRBJ1-1; a weak D match, TRBD1 (6 bases). V gave up 6 bases and J gave up 0 bases, with 11 bases separating them. Germline V gene lookup returns CDR1 MNHNS and CDR2 SASEGT. The CDR3 covers 14 residues. The CDR3 region has the DNA TGTGCCAGCAGGATGGACAGTATGAACACTGAAGCTTTCTTT. Residues: CASRMDSMNTEAFF.

The V gene is TRBV30, the J gene TRBJ2-2; maybe TRBD2 (6 bases). This CDR3 contains 14 residues. V lost 5 bases and J lost 4, with 14 bases in between. CDR1 and CDR2 (germline): GTSNPN, SVGIG (reference sequence). CDR3 residues: CAWGPTGVTGELFF. In nucleotides, the CDR3 is TGTGCCTGGGGCCCTACGGGAGTCACCGGGGAGCTGTTTTTT.